The entry that follows covers one T cell receptor beta chain sequence. No antigen is known for it. The sample comes from a study of TIL therapy for anti-PD-1-resistant metastatic lung cancer. Across the whole study: Tumors had a median PD-L1 proportion score of 5% to 6.5%.

The CDR3 contains 14 residues. Germline CDR1 SGDLS, CDR2 YYNGEE. V dropped 3 bases and J dropped 2 bases, with 12 bases sitting between them. Findings and caveats of the study: Infused TIL clonotypes partially replaced the baseline blood repertoire, then decayed over months.

This was the immunoSEQ v3 assay. Some clones are missing from TCRdb's copy, which holds only in-frame ones; the method was immunoSEQ multiplex PCR. The table lists about 59,000 clones, about 73% of them singletons, with 1.5% to 2% in the top ten. Time point indicated: pre-treatment sample, taken before nivolumab and TIL therapy. This sample comprised blood, obtained at baseline. This TCR derives from a person aged 25 to 80 with non-small cell lung cancer. V gene TRBV9 combines with J gene TRBJ2-7, with D possibly matching TRBD1 (5 bases). In nucleotides, the CDR3 is TGTGCCAGCAGCGCTGACAGCTACCCCTACGAGCAGTACTTC. Protein sequence: CASSADSYPYEQYF.